The present T cell receptor beta chain was sequenced within a study of sequential checkpoint blockade in melanoma. Turning to the study itself: Patients were randomized 1:1 to nivolumab-then-ipilimumab or ipilimumab-then-nivolumab first-line.

Treatment defined: randomized to nivolumab then ipilimumab (arm A) or the reverse (arm B). None of the patients previously received DNA-damaging chemotherapy. Live CD3+CD8+ CD19− CD56− cells were sorted from PBMCs. This CDR3 has 13 amino acids. Deletions cut 1 base from V and 12 bases from J, with 15 bases between. The V gene's germline CDR1 is MNHNS and CDR2 SASEGT. The method was immunoSEQ multiplex PCR; TCRdb's version includes in-frame clones alone and lacks a portion of them. The table includes some 32,000 clones, 82% detected once. The chain is built from TRBV6-1 and TRBJ1-1; no reliable D call. This TCR came from a human donor with melanoma. The sequencing used CD8+ T cells sorted from blood (inferred from file names), collected from a patient given nivolumab and ipilimumab in sequence. The DNA for the CDR3 is TGTGCCAGCAGTGAAGTCGTCAGGCCGGCAACTTTCTTT. It translates to CASSEVVRPATFF.